This is a list of T cell receptor beta chains from one sample in a study of T-cell memory formation after mild COVID-19. TCRdb redid the calling of the 5' RACE reads with MiXCR, one entry per CDR3 protein. The sample includes some 210,000 distinct CDR3 sequences, about 18% of them seen just once. Source material: PBMCs or a T cell subset sorted from them (not recorded which). These receptors were obtained from an adult woman who had mild COVID-19 (a few samples of this study predate the infection). Cell type and time point are not known. Each CDR3 is given with its conserved first and last residue. The order of the fields is CDR3 protein, CDR3 DNA, J gene, V gene, clone size, D gene. The D gene is left open where the match is weak. A clone size is listed for some rows: how often the clone was seen (once, few, many), or a class if it is expanded.

cdr3_aa: CATSSSSEAFF; cdr3_nt: TGTGCCACCAGTTCAAGCAGTGAAGCTTTCTTT; j_call: TRBJ1-1; v_call: TRBV24-1; clone_size: NA; d_call: NA
cdr3_aa: CSARVGGQETQYF; cdr3_nt: TGCAGTGCTAGAGTTGGTGGCCAAGAGACCCAGTACTTC; j_call: TRBJ2-5; v_call: TRBV20-1; clone_size: few; d_call: NA
cdr3_aa: CASSDFGTTRDQPQHF; cdr3_nt: TGTGCCAGCAGTGACTTCGGGACAACTCGGGATCAGCCCCAGCATTTT; j_call: TRBJ1-5; v_call: TRBV6-1; clone_size: few; d_call: NA
cdr3_aa: CASSLLAGGGTDTQYF; cdr3_nt: TGTGCCAGCAGTTTACTAGCGGGGGGGGGCACAGATACGCAGTATTTT; j_call: TRBJ2-3; v_call: TRBV27; clone_size: NA; d_call: TRBD2
cdr3_aa: CASSLGQVNEQFF; cdr3_nt: TGTGCCAGCAGCTTAGGGCAGGTCAATGAGCAGTTCTTC; j_call: TRBJ2-1; v_call: TRBV7-9; clone_size: many; d_call: NA
cdr3_aa: CASSQGTGGFQTQYF; cdr3_nt: TGCGCCAGCAGCCAAGGGACAGGGGGCTTTCAGACCCAGTACTTC; j_call: TRBJ2-5; v_call: TRBV4-3; clone_size: many; d_call: TRBD1
cdr3_aa: CASSSGVLLSNEQFF; cdr3_nt: TGTGCCAGCAGCTCAGGGGTTTTACTCTCCAATGAGCAGTTCTTC; j_call: TRBJ2-1; v_call: TRBV5-5; clone_size: many; d_call: NA
cdr3_aa: CASSYGLAGVGSNEQFF; cdr3_nt: TGTGCCAGCAGCTACGGACTAGCGGGAGTTGGAAGCAATGAGCAGTTCTTC; j_call: TRBJ2-1; v_call: TRBV7-2; clone_size: NA; d_call: TRBD2
cdr3_aa: CAWSVLRQGPLGDEAFF; cdr3_nt: TGTGCCTGGAGTGTACTTCGGCAGGGACCTTTGGGCGATGAAGCTTTCTTT; j_call: TRBJ1-1; v_call: TRBV30; clone_size: NA; d_call: NA
cdr3_aa: CSAQSGLPTTDTQYF; cdr3_nt: TGCAGTGCTCAATCGGGACTTCCTACCACAGATACGCAGTATTTT; j_call: TRBJ2-3; v_call: TRBV20-1; clone_size: NA; d_call: NA
cdr3_aa: CASREAGGNQPQHF; cdr3_nt: TGTGCCAGCAGAGAGGCGGGGGGCAATCAGCCCCAGCATTTT; j_call: TRBJ1-5; v_call: TRBV25-1; clone_size: NA; d_call: NA
cdr3_aa: CASSWDSSYNEQFF; cdr3_nt: TGCGCCAGCAGCTGGGACAGCTCCTACAATGAGCAGTTCTTC; j_call: TRBJ2-1; v_call: TRBV5-1; clone_size: few; d_call: TRBD1
cdr3_aa: CATSLNTEAFF; cdr3_nt: TGTGCCACCAGTCTAAACACTGAAGCTTTCTTT; j_call: TRBJ1-1; v_call: TRBV15; clone_size: few; d_call: NA
cdr3_aa: CASSLAGGINYGYTF; cdr3_nt: TGTGCCAGCAGCTTAGCGGGGGGAATTAACTATGGCTACACCTTC; j_call: TRBJ1-2; v_call: TRBV7-2; clone_size: NA; d_call: NA
cdr3_aa: CASSPVPGGRETQYF; cdr3_nt: TGCGCCAGCAGCCCAGTCCCAGGGGGTCGGGAGACCCAGTACTTC; j_call: TRBJ2-5; v_call: TRBV5-1; clone_size: NA; d_call: TRBD1
cdr3_aa: CASSSTSGRFDEQFF; cdr3_nt: TGTGCCAGCAGCTCGACTAGCGGGAGGTTTGATGAGCAGTTCTTC; j_call: TRBJ2-1; v_call: TRBV7-9; clone_size: few; d_call: TRBD2
cdr3_aa: CAISPTGATEAFF; cdr3_nt: TGTGCCATCAGTCCAACAGGGGCCACTGAAGCTTTCTTT; j_call: TRBJ1-1; v_call: TRBV10-3; clone_size: few; d_call: TRBD1
cdr3_aa: CASSPGGEVVSYGYTF; cdr3_nt: TGTGCCAGCAGTCCAGGGGGTGAAGTAGTCAGCTATGGCTACACCTTC; j_call: TRBJ1-2; v_call: TRBV12-3/TRBV12-4; clone_size: few; d_call: TRBD1
cdr3_aa: CSVSVLATYNEQFF; cdr3_nt: TGCAGCGTCTCCGTTCTGGCCACCTACAATGAGCAGTTCTTC; j_call: TRBJ2-1; v_call: TRBV29-1; clone_size: few; d_call: NA
cdr3_aa: CASSLGTSVYEQYF; cdr3_nt: TGTGCCAGCAGCCTTGGGACTAGCGTGTACGAGCAGTACTTC; j_call: TRBJ2-7; v_call: TRBV3-1; clone_size: few; d_call: TRBD2